This T cell receptor (beta chain) derives from a study of T cells in localized non-small cell lung cancer. Whole-study results and caveats: Uninvolved adjacent lung had more T cell clonality than any other tissue, topping tumor. Longer overall survival was seen with higher T cell density measured in blood. Adjacent lung held a median roughly 50 of the top 100 tumor clones.

For this clone: Its antigen is currently unknown.

Generated by immunoSEQ multiplex PCR, the TCRdb table keeps only in-frame clones and is missing some. The sample lists some 54,000 clones; less than 85% were seen once. This TCR derives from a woman aged 40 to 75 with stage II lung adenocarcinoma. The sample in question was PBMCs, obtained before any cancer treatment.

DNA for the CDR3: TGCGCCAGCGGCCGGGACAGGGAAGAGACCCAGTACTTC. This translates into CASGRDREETQYF. The chain has TRBV10-1 and TRBJ2-5; 9 bases fit TRBD1. V lost 8 bases, J lost 3 bases, and 4 bases stayed unmatched. This CDR3 spans 13 amino acids. The germline CDR1 and CDR2 sequences are WNHNN and SYGVQD (reference sequence).